Each of the 28 T cell receptor beta chains below was sequenced from the same sample in a study of blood T cell repertoires in COVID-19. Some clones are missing from TCRdb's copy, which holds only in-frame ones; the method was immunoSEQ multiplex PCR. Of hundreds of thousands of clones listed, 84% are singletons. Sample: PBMCs or T cells enriched from blood (not recorded which). The receptor source for this set is a woman aged 40 to 50 who had recovered from COVID-19.

V is TRBV30 and J is TRBJ1-5; D ambiguous. Germline CDR1 is GTSNPN and CDR2 is SVGIG (reference sequence). Trimming took 0 bases from V and 7 from J, leaving 13 bases between them. CDR3 size: 14 residues. CDR3 sequence reads: CAWSVDAGHQPQHF. Here the CDR3 DNA reads TGTGCCTGGAGTGTAGATGCGGGTCACCAGCCCCAGCATTTT.

CDR3 residues: CASSAAGGINYGYTF. The CDR3 bases are TGTGCCAGCAGCGCAGCTGGGGGGATTAACTATGGCTACACCTTC. The chain joins TRBV9 to TRBJ1-2, with D possibly TRBD1 on 5 matching bases. V lost 3 bases to trimming and J lost 1 base, with 13 bases between them. The germline CDR1 and CDR2 sequences are SGDLS and YYNGEE. This CDR3 region has 15 residues.

The gene calls are TRBV18 and TRBJ2-3; D is possibly TRBD1 (6 bases). The CDR3 has 14 residues. Germline CDR1 is KGHSH and CDR2 is LQKENI. Trimming shortened V by 3 bases and J by 2 bases, and 9 bases separated the two germline ends. DNA for the CDR3: TGTGCCAGCTCACCTGGGACACACACAGATACGCAGTATTTT. This codes for CASSPGTHTDTQYF.

This chain uses TRBV10-2 with TRBJ1-5; 7 positions match TRBD1. Germline CDR1 WSHSY, CDR2 SAAADI. This CDR3 has 14 amino acids. Germline trimming cut 7 bases from V and 7 bases from J; bases unmatched to any gene: 10. The CDR3 DNA reads TGCGCCAGCACCCAAGACAGGGCCCGGCAGCCCCAGCATTTT. Translation gives CASTQDRARQPQHF.

The rearrangement links TRBV11-3 to TRBJ2-1, with 7 positions matching TRBD2. Germline assignment: CDR1 SGHNT and CDR2 YENEEA. V shed 1 base, J shed 16 bases, and the junction held 7 bases outside the gene matches. The CDR3 spans 12 residues. CDR3 residues: CASSLGAGISFF. As DNA, the CDR3 is TGTGCCAGCAGCTTAGGAGCGGGAATCAGTTTCTTC.

V usage is TRBV7-2 and J usage is TRBJ1-1, with 9 bases fitting TRBD1. Per the germline V gene, CDR1 is SGHTA and CDR2 is FQGNSA. The junction had 4 bases not matched to a gene; V was cut back by 4 bases and J by 7 bases. This CDR3 comprises 13 residues. This CDR3 reads CASSSGQGLEAFF. In nucleotides, the CDR3 is TGTGCCAGCAGCTCGGGACAGGGCCTTGAAGCTTTCTTT.

The chain joins TRBV24-1 to TRBJ1-3; TRBD1 might be the D (6 bases). Germline CDR1 and CDR2: KGHDR and SFDVKD. This CDR3 region has 13 residues. V was cut by 6 bases and J by 2 bases, with 7 bases left in between. The CDR3 protein is CATSSGAGNTIYF. Written as DNA, the CDR3 is TGTGCCACCAGTTCAGGGGCTGGAAACACCATATATTTT.

Only a few counts were recorded for this clone. A single base separates this from a much larger clone, so it may be a read error. Other DNA sequences in the sample encode the same CDR3. This rearrangement joins TRBV12-3 or TRBV12-4 to TRBJ2-2; D gene ambiguous. Deletions cut 6 bases from V and 3 bases from J, with 5 bases between. The CDR3 is 12 residues long. Here the CDR3 DNA reads TGTGCCAGCAGCTCAGACACCGGGGAGCTGTTTTTT. It is translated as CASSSDTGELFF.

The chain joins TRBV6-2 or TRBV6-3 to TRBJ2-3; 9 bases line up with TRBD1. Germline V lookup: CDR1 MNHEY, CDR2 SVGEGT. Germline trimming cut 5 bases from V and 5 bases from J; bases unmatched to any gene: 8. The CDR3 runs to 15 residues. The chain's CDR3 is CASSKPTTGGDTQYF. The CDR3 bases are TGTGCCAGCAGTAAGCCAACGACAGGGGGAGATACGCAGTATTTT.

This rearrangement joins TRBV14 to TRBJ1-2; 9 bases are a match to TRBD1. From germline, CDR1 is SGHDN and CDR2 FVKESK. The CDR3 totals 15 residues. V shed 0 bases and J 4 bases; nucleotides not matched to a gene: 3. The CDR3 loop reads CASSQERDRAYGYTF. CDR3 nucleotides: TGTGCCAGCAGCCAAGAACGGGACAGGGCCTATGGCTACACCTTC.

V usage is TRBV4-1 and J usage is TRBJ2-1, with 7 nucleotides matching TRBD2. After removal of 4 bases from V and 3 bases from J, the junction contained 12 bases not matched to a gene. Per germline, CDR1 MGHRA and CDR2 YSYEKL. The CDR3 loop spans 17 amino acids. In nucleotides, the CDR3 is TGCGCCAGCAGCCCGGGACGGTTCCAGCGGGGCTACAATGAGCAGTTCTTC. It encodes CASSPGRFQRGYNEQFF.

The rearrangement uses TRBV24-1 and TRBJ2-1, with TRBD2 matching 10 bases. Unmatched junction bases numbered 6, after V lost 3 bases and J lost 8 bases. The CDR3 has 15 residues. The germline V gene encodes CDR1 KGHDR and CDR2 SFDVKD. DNA of the CDR3: TGTGCCACCAGTGATCCTAGCGGGAGTAGGGATGAGCAGTTCTTC. Protein: CATSDPSGSRDEQFF.

The chain links TRBV7-2 to TRBJ1-6; D gene ambiguous. CDR1 is SGHTA, CDR2 FQGNSA, per germline. The CDR3 has 14 amino acids. Deletions cut 2 bases from V and 10 bases from J, with 12 bases between. CDR3 in amino acids: CASSLYGVQSPLHF. The DNA for the CDR3 is TGTGCCAGCAGCTTATACGGTGTCCAATCACCCCTCCACTTT.

The chain employs TRBV5-1 and TRBJ1-5; 8 nucleotides agree with TRBD1. Germline V gene sequence: CDR1 SGHRS, CDR2 YFSETQ. The V gene end was trimmed by 0 bases and the J gene end by 7 bases; junction bases not matched to a gene: 0. CDR3 length: 13 residues. Here the CDR3 reads CASSLGQGQPQHF. CDR3 in DNA: TGCGCCAGCAGCTTGGGACAGGGGCAGCCCCAGCATTTT.

DNA of the CDR3: TGCGCCAGCAGCCAAGAGGGGACAGGTCAAGAGACCCAGTACTTC. This codes for CASSQEGTGQETQYF. V gene TRBV4-1 combines with J gene TRBJ2-5, with TRBD1 matching 8 bases. Germline lookup yields CDR1 MGHRA and CDR2 YSYEKL. The CDR3 extends over 15 amino acids. With V trimmed by 0 bases and J by 2 bases, 2 bases remained unmatched.

In its sample, this clone was seen once. The V and J genes are TRBV12-3 or TRBV12-4 and TRBJ2-3, with TRBD2 matching 7 bases. This CDR3 comprises 11 residues. V was pared by 11 bases and J by 4 bases, with 3 bases of the junction left unmatched. The CDR3 nucleotides read TGTGCCTCCCGGGGGGCAGATACGCAGTATTTT. Its translation is CASRGADTQYF.

This clone showed up just a few times. V gene TRBV19 combines with J gene TRBJ2-2; 12 bases agree with TRBD2. The CDR3 is made up of 18 amino acids. The ends lost 7 bases at V and 2 bases at J; junction bases unmatched: 11. Germline V gene sequence: CDR1 LNHDA, CDR2 SQIVND (reference sequence). CDR3 bases: TGTGCCAGTAAACCGGGACTAGCGGGTTTCGCAAACACCGGGGAGCTGTTTTTT. Translated, it gives CASKPGLAGFANTGELFF.

J is TRBJ2-1 and V is TRBV5-1, with TRBD2 identical over 7 bases. The CDR3 is 13 amino acids. Germline CDR1 SGHRS, CDR2 YFSETQ. The V gene end was trimmed by 1 base and the J gene end by 13 bases; junction bases not matched to a gene: 8. Written as DNA, the CDR3 is TGCGCCAGCAGCTTGCCTAGCGGACTTTCTCAGTTCTTC. It yields the protein CASSLPSGLSQFF.

The chain recombines TRBV28 with TRBJ2-7, with D maybe TRBD2 (7 bases). Germline V gene lookup returns CDR1 MDHEN and CDR2 SYDVKM. This CDR3 is built from 13 residues. Trimming shortened V by 6 bases and J by 2 bases, and 11 bases separated the two germline ends. In DNA form, the CDR3 reads TGTGCCAGCAGAAACGGGGGGCCCTACGAGCAGTACTTC. This encodes CASRNGGPYEQYF.

The V gene is TRBV21-1, the J gene TRBJ2-3; the table's D call, TRBD1, has no DNA check behind it. TRBV21-1 is flagged as a pseudogene. This CDR3 spans 20 amino acids. CDR3 sequence reads: CASSKGSGGQGPLGTDTQYF. As DNA, the CDR3 is TGTGCCAGCAGCAAAGGCTCCGGGGGACAGGGCCCGTTGGGCACAGATACGCAGTATTTT.

This clone occurred once. The sample contains more than one DNA sequence encoding this CDR3. CDR3 protein: CASSPQGSTDTQYF. CDR3 bases: TGTGCCAGCAGCCCACAGGGGAGCACAGATACGCAGTATTTT. V and J are TRBV3-1 (or the pseudogene TRBV3-2) and TRBJ2-3; TRBD1 aligns across 7 bases. The V gene end was trimmed by 4 bases and the J gene end by 0 bases; junction bases not matched to a gene: 1. The germline gives CDR1 LGHDT, CDR2 YNNKEL (reference sequence). There are 14 residues in the CDR3.

The chain recombines TRBV13 with TRBJ2-3; 10 positions agree with TRBD2. J lost 2 bases, V lost 3 bases, and 5 bases had no gene match. Germline-derived CDR1 and CDR2 are PRHDT and FYEKMQ (reference sequence). There are 16 residues in the CDR3. The CDR3: CASSFGLAGATDTQYF. The CDR3 DNA is TGTGCCAGCAGCTTCGGGCTAGCGGGAGCCACAGATACGCAGTATTTT. Filled out from reference TRBV13 and TRBJ2-3, the complete variable domain reads AAGVIQSPRHLIKEKRETATLKCYPIPRHDTVYWYQQGPGQDPQFLISFYEKMQSDKGSIPDRFSAQQFSDYHSELNMSSLELGDSALYFCASSFGLAGATDTQYFGPGTRLTVL.

The chain couples TRBV11-3 to TRBJ2-5; possibly TRBD2 for D (7 bases). Trimming stripped 4 bases from V and 9 bases from J, with 15 bases between. The germline V gene encodes CDR1 SGHNT and CDR2 YENEEA. The CDR3 runs to 13 residues. The CDR3 DNA sequence: TGTGCCAGCAGCTGGAGGGGGGGTTTGGCCCAGTACTTC. This translates into CASSWRGGLAQYF.

The chain has TRBV7-2 and TRBJ1-4; no clear D gene. Germline CDR1 is SGHTA and CDR2 is FQGNSA. The CDR3 runs to 13 residues. V was clipped by 4 bases and J by 8 bases, with 11 bases between them. The CDR3 reads CASSSLEGEKLFF. The DNA for the CDR3 is TGTGCCAGCAGCTCGTTGGAGGGCGAAAAACTGTTTTTT.

This clone was seen a single time. The chain carries TRBV10-2 and TRBJ2-1; TRBD2 matches 13 bases. V was pared by 7 bases and J by 5 bases, with 2 bases of the junction left unmatched. CDR1 is WSHSY, CDR2 SAAADI, per germline. This CDR3 has 14 amino acids. The CDR3 loop reads CASTGLAGDNEQFF. The CDR3 nucleotides read TGCGCCAGCACTGGACTAGCGGGAGACAATGAGCAGTTCTTC.

The V call is TRBV5-1, the J call TRBJ2-7; a possible D gene is TRBD2 (6 bases). CDR3 size: 13 residues. Trimming stripped 6 bases from V and 0 bases from J, with 10 bases between. The germline gives CDR1 SGHRS, CDR2 YFSETQ. In nucleotides, the CDR3 is TGCGCCAGCAACCCCGGGGGCTCCTACGAGCAGTACTTC. Protein product: CASNPGGSYEQYF.

The rearrangement uses TRBV6-2 or TRBV6-3 and TRBJ1-6; D might be TRBD1 (5 bases). V was pared by 0 bases and J by 7 bases, with 10 bases between. Germline V gene data show CDR1 as MNHEY and CDR2 as SVGEGT. This CDR3 has 15 amino acids. CDR3: CASSYSRGGNSPLHF. The CDR3 DNA sequence: TGTGCCAGCAGTTACTCTAGGGGCGGAAATTCACCCCTCCACTTT.

The CDR3 spells CASSPRLAGGADTQYF. The CDR3 DNA is TGTGCCAGCTCACCCCGACTAGCGGGAGGTGCAGATACGCAGTATTTT. The V call is TRBV18, the J call TRBJ2-3, with 13 bases fitting TRBD2. V shed 3 bases, J shed 4 bases, and the junction held 4 bases outside the gene matches. CDR3 length: 16 residues. Germline CDR1 is KGHSH and CDR2 is LQKENI.